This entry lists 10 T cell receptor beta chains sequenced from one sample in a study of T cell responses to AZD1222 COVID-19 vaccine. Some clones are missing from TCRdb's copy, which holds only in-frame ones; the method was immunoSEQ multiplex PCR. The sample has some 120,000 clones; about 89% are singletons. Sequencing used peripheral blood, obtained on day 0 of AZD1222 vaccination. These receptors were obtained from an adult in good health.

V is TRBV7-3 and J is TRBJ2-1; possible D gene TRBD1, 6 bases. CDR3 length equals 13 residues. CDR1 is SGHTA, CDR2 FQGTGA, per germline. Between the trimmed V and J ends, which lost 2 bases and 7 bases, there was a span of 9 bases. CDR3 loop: CASSLSQGNEQFF. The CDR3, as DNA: TGTGCCAGCAGCTTATCCCAGGGGAATGAGCAGTTCTTC.

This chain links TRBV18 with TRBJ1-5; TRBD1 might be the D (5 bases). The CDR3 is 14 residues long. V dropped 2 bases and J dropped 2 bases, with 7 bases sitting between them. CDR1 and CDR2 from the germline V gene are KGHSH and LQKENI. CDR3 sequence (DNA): TGTGCCAGCTCACCAAAACAGGGCAATCAGCCCCAGCATTTT. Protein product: CASSPKQGNQPQHF. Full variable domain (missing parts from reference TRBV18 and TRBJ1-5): NAGVMQNPRHLVRRRGQEARLRCSPMKGHSHVYWYRQLPEEGLKFMVYLQKENIIDESGMPKERFSAEFPKEGPSILRIQQVVRGDSAAYFCASSPKQGNQPQHFGDGTRLSIL.

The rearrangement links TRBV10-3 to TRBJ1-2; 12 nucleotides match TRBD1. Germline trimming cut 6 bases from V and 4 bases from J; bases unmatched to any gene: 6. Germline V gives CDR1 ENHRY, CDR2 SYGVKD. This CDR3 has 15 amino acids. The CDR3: CAIRRGQGAGYGYTF. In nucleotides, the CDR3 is TGTGCCATCAGGAGGGGACAGGGGGCCGGCTATGGCTACACCTTC.

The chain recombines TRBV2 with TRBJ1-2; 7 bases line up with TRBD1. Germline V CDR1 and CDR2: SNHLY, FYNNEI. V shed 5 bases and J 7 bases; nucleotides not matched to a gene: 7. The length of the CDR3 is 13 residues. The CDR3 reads CASSPTGVTGYTF. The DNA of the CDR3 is TGTGCCAGCAGTCCCACAGGGGTGACTGGCTACACCTTC. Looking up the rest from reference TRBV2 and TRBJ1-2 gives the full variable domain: EPEVTQTPSHQVTQMGQEVILRCVPISNHLYFYWYRQILGQKVEFLVSFYNNEISEKSEIFDDQFSVERPDGSNFTLKIRSTKLEDSAMYFCASSPTGVTGYTFGSGTRLTVV.

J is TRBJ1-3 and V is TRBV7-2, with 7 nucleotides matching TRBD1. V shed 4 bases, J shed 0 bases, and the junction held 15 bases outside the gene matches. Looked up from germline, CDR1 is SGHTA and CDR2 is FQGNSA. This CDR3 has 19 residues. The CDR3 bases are TGTGCCAGCAGCTCCCCCCGGGGCTCAGGGGGTTTCTCTGGAAACACCATATATTTT. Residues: CASSSPRGSGGFSGNTIYF.

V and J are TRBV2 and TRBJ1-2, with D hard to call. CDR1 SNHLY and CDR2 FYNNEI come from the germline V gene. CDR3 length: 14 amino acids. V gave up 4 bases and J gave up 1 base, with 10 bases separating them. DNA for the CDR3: TGTGCCAGCAGTGCTGGCAGCGTTAACTATGGCTACACCTTC. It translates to CASSAGSVNYGYTF.

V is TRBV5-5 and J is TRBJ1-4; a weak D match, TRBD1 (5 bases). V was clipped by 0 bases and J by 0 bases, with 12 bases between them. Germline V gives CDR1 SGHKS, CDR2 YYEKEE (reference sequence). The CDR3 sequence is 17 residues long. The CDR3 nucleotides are TGTGCCAGCAGCTTGGGACAACTAGGGGCAACTAATGAAAAACTGTTTTTT. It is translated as CASSLGQLGATNEKLFF. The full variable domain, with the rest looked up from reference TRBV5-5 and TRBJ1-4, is DAGVTQSPTHLIKTRGQQVTLRCSPISGHKSVSWYQQVLGQGPQFIFQYYEKEERGRGNFPDRFSARQFPNYSSELNVNALLLGDSALYLCASSLGQLGATNEKLFFGSGTQLSVL.

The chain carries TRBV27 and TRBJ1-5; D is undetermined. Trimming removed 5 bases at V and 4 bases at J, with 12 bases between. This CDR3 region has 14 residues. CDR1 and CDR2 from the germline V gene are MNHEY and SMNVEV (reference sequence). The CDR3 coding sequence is TGTGCCAGCAGTATAGGTTCGGATAATCAGCCCCAGCATTTT. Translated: CASSIGSDNQPQHF.

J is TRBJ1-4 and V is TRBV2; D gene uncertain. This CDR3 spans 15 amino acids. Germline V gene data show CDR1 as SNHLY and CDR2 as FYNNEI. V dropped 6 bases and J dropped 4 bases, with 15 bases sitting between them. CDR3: CASRADRVINEKLFF. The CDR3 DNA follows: TGTGCCAGCAGGGCCGATAGGGTCATTAATGAAAAACTGTTTTTT.

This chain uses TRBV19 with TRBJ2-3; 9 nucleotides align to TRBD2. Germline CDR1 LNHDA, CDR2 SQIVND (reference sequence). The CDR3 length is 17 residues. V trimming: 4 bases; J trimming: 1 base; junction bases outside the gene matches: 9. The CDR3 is CASSNPSSGTGTDTQYF. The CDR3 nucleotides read TGTGCCAGTAGTAACCCTTCTAGCGGGACGGGCACAGATACGCAGTATTTT. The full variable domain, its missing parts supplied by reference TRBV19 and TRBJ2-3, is DGGITQSPKYLFRKEGQNVTLSCEQNLNHDAMYWYRQDPGQGLRLIYYSQIVNDFQKGDIAEGYSVSREKKESFPLTVTSAQKNPTAFYLCASSNPSSGTGTDTQYFGPGTRLTVL.